This T cell receptor beta chain was captured in a study of CD8+ T cells in alopecia areata. Study as a whole: Those treated were given oral tofacitinib at 5 to 10 mg twice daily. Regarding the study as a whole: Scalp sample data also include resident alphabeta T cells from normal skin.

cDNA reverse transcribed from extracted RNA served as the sequencing template. The data were produced by immunoSEQ multiplex PCR, yet TCRdb's version contains in-frame clones alone and is incomplete. The sample consists of tens of thousands of clones, approximately 58% of them appearing once. V trimming: 3 bases; J trimming: 5 bases; junction bases outside the gene matches: 11. The CDR3 covers 18 residues. Germline V gives CDR1 MNHNS, CDR2 SASEGT. As concerns this clone: Its target is unknown.

The chain combines TRBV6-1 with TRBJ2-1; TRBD2 matches 12 bases. The receptor comes from a human donor with alopecia areata. The sequencing here drew on CD8+ T cells sorted from blood, taken at week 0. The CDR3 DNA is TGTGCCAGCAGTGATTCCCGACTAGCGGGAGTCGCGGACAATGAGCAGTTCTTC. This gives the protein CASSDSRLAGVADNEQFF.